This T cell receptor beta chain was sequenced during a study of Ad26.COV2.S vaccination and SARS-CoV-2 variants (dated by TCRdb to about 2021). About the investigation overall: TCRbeta repertoire sequencing was used to assess the specificity and breadth of SARS-CoV-2-reactive T cell receptors after Ad26.COV2.S vaccination. A total of approximately 30 samples were included in the TCR-sequenced set, comprising roughly 19 Ad26.COV2.S vaccine recipients, 5 placebo recipients and 8 SARS-CoV-2 convalescent individuals. Results the study describes overall, beyond this receptor: The authors noted that the TCR breadth and depth analyses may have underestimated total T cell responses. Substantial breadth of spike-specific CD8+ and CD4+ T cell responses was reported after vaccination. Vaccine and placebo recipients had similar non-spike TCR breadth, a finding consistent with the vaccine containing only spike. Spike-specific TCR breadth was higher in Ad26.COV2.S recipients than in placebo recipients (P = 0.0014).

For CDR1 and CDR2, the germline V gene (reference sequence) lists SEHNR and FQNEAQ. The CDR3 has 16 amino acids, counting the end cysteine and phenylalanine. Left in the record is the CDR3 DNA by itself, 48 bases read in frame from the first base. The junction shows trimming of 5 bases on V and 0 bases on J, plus 14 bases between the germline ends. The intended sense of this specimen's time point label: individuals recovered from natural SARS-CoV-2 infection. TCRbeta CDR3 regions were sequenced with the immunoSEQ Assay. After extraction, genomic DNA underwent amplification by bias-controlled multiplex PCR, followed by high-throughput sequencing. The paper's processing steps were these. To quantify the absolute abundance of each unique TCRbeta CDR3 region, sequences were collapsed and filtered. Usable DNA was measured by amplifying reference genes present in all nucleated cells, and TCRbeta template counts were normalized to that usable DNA to estimate T cell fraction. Repertoire TCRs were annotated as SARS-CoV-2-specific by exact matching of V gene, CDR3 amino acid sequence and J gene to a known reactive TCR set. The reference SARS-CoV-2 TCR set came from MIRA and was filtered for enrichment in COVID-19-positive ImmuneCODE repertoires, removing public or cross-reactive TCRs. Using the MIRA antigens, annotated TCRs were further analysed by specific ORF or by position within an ORF. Depth was the summed frequency of annotated unique rearrangements, while breadth was defined as annotated unique rearrangements over total unique productive rearrangements. Two-sided Wilcoxon rank-sum tests were used to compare TCR breadth between groups. TCRdb mirrors the immuneACCESS table, restricted to in-frame sequences. Some clones are absent from its copies; in checked studies, under half trace to an unresolved V gene, and the reason for the others is unknown. That table gives V, J and clone size, and the DNA gave D and trimming. The sample table shows tens of thousands of clones, and roughly four fifths are seen once. Clones ranked in the top ten supply roughly 50% of the sample.

This clone was found once. Which antigen it targets is not known. No per-base quality is available; no much larger clone lies one base away. This TCR was recovered from a human donor who had recovered from COVID-19. This receptor chain uses TRBV7-9 and TRBJ2-1; TRBD2 could be the D gene, as 5 bases match. The sample consisted of peripheral blood, taken after recovery from COVID-19. The encoded CDR3 is CASSPGSGDSYNEQFF. The DNA sequence reads TGTGCCAGCAGCCCGGGAAGCGGAGACTCCTACAATGAGCAGTTCTTC.